The rows below give T cell receptor beta chains drawn from one sample of a study of PD-1 blockade in classical Hodgkin lymphoma. The method was immunoSEQ multiplex PCR; TCRdb's version includes in-frame clones alone and lacks a portion of them. The repertoire holds nearly 100,000 clones, with roughly 88% as singletons. The sequenced sample was peripheral blood mononuclear cells (PBMCs), obtained at baseline. The receptors come from a human donor with classical Hodgkin lymphoma. The CDR3 runs from the conserved cysteine through the conserved F or W. The D gene is left open where the match is weak. Some rows mark clone size as missing; the rest say once, few, many or name a class of expanded clone.

V: TRBV7-2; D: -; J: TRBJ2-7; size: -; CDR3: CASSLARMWGSYEQYF; DNA: TGTGCCAGCAGCTTAGCGCGAATGTGGGGATCCTACGAGCAGTACTTC
V: TRBV10-3; D: TRBD1; J: TRBJ1-2; size: -; CDR3: CATRQGPTGYTF; DNA: TGTGCCACCCGACAGGGACCGACTGGCTACACCTTC
V: TRBV10-2; D: -; J: TRBJ1-2; size: -; CDR3: CASSESGATRGTF; DNA: TGCGCCAGCAGTGAGTCTGGGGCTACCAGGGGCACCTTC
V: TRBV5-1; D: -; J: TRBJ2-5; size: -; CDR3: CASSLDGVWKTQYF; DNA: TGCGCCAGCAGCTTGGATGGGGTTTGGAAGACCCAGTACTTC
V: TRBV28; D: -; J: TRBJ1-4; size: -; CDR3: CASRTGNEKLFF; DNA: TGTGCCAGCCGGACTGGGAATGAAAAACTGTTTTTT
V: TRBV4-2; D: TRBD2; J: TRBJ2-7; size: once; CDR3: CASSRGAGGPAYEQYF; DNA: TGTGCCAGCAGCCGGGGAGCGGGAGGGCCAGCCTACGAGCAGTACTTC
V: TRBV5-4; D: TRBD1; J: TRBJ1-6; size: -; CDR3: CASSGTVVNSPLHF; DNA: TGTGCCAGCAGCGGGACAGTCGTTAATTCACCCCTCCACTTT
V: TRBV9; D: -; J: TRBJ2-1; size: once; CDR3: CASSVGGGSYNEQFF; DNA: TGTGCCAGCAGCGTTGGAGGGGGCTCCTACAATGAGCAGTTCTTC
V: TRBV10-2; D: TRBD1; J: TRBJ2-7; size: -; CDR3: CASSVTQGAIHEQYF; DNA: TGCGCCAGCAGTGTGACACAGGGGGCTATCCACGAGCAGTACTTC
V: TRBV18; D: -; J: TRBJ2-7; size: -; CDR3: CASSPSAFRSYEQYF; DNA: TGTGCCAGCTCACCAAGCGCGTTCCGGTCCTACGAGCAGTACTTC
V: TRBV21-1; D: -; J: TRBJ2-7; size: once; CDR3: CASSKKREREVSYEQYF; DNA: TGTGCCAGCAGCAAAAAAAGGGAACGGGAGGTGAGCTACGAGCAGTACTTC
V: TRBV28; D: -; J: TRBJ1-1; size: -; CDR3: CASGEQGRTEAFF; DNA: TGTGCCAGCGGCGAACAGGGACGCACTGAAGCTTTCTTT
V: TRBV5-1; D: -; J: TRBJ1-1; size: -; CDR3: CASSLEGTEEAFF; DNA: TGCGCCAGCAGCTTGGAAGGCACAGAAGAAGCTTTCTTT
V: TRBV14; D: -; J: TRBJ2-5; size: -; CDR3: CASSRRWEGQETQYF; DNA: TGTGCCAGCAGCCGCCGGTGGGAAGGACAAGAGACCCAGTACTTC
V: TRBV19; D: TRBD1; J: TRBJ1-5; size: -; CDR3: CASRTTDRALNQPQHF; DNA: TGTGCCAGTAGGACTACAGACAGGGCTCTGAATCAGCCCCAGCATTTT
V: TRBV7-8; D: TRBD1; J: TRBJ2-2; size: -; CDR3: CASSNYRGTGELFF; DNA: TGTGCCAGCAGCAACTACAGGGGCACCGGGGAGCTGTTTTTT
V: TRBV7-6; D: -; J: TRBJ2-7; size: -; CDR3: CASSLVPINYEQYF; DNA: TGTGCCAGCAGCTTAGTTCCCATAAACTACGAGCAGTACTTC
V: TRBV7-6; D: TRBD1; J: TRBJ2-7; size: -; CDR3: CASSARDSNYEQYF; DNA: TGTGCCAGCAGCGCCCGGGACAGTAACTACGAGCAGTACTTC
V: TRBV2; D: TRBD1; J: TRBJ1-4; size: -; CDR3: CAYAGTGNEKLFF; DNA: TGTGCCTACGCGGGGACAGGGAATGAAAAACTGTTTTTT
V: TRBV19; D: TRBD1; J: TRBJ1-3; size: -; CDR3: CASSLQGLLGNTIYF; DNA: TGTGCCAGTAGTCTACAGGGGCTTCTTGGAAACACCATATATTTT
V: TRBV7-2; D: -; J: TRBJ2-7; size: -; CDR3: CASSLWGSYEQYF; DNA: TGTGCCAGCAGCTTATGGGGAAGCTACGAGCAGTACTTC
V: TRBV5-1; D: -; J: TRBJ2-1; size: -; CDR3: CASGGSTYNEQFF; DNA: TGCGCCAGCGGGGGTTCTACATACAATGAGCAGTTCTTC
V: TRBV7-2; D: -; J: TRBJ2-4; size: -; CDR3: CASSPGGWGAAKNIQYF; DNA: TGTGCCAGCAGCCCGGGTGGGTGGGGGGCAGCCAAAAACATTCAGTACTTC
V: TRBV10-3; D: -; J: TRBJ2-5; size: -; CDR3: CAISESRGDQETQYF; DNA: TGTGCCATCAGTGAGTCACGAGGGGACCAAGAGACCCAGTACTTC
V: TRBV6-1; D: -; J: TRBJ2-6; size: once; CDR3: CASSDPPGRFSGANVLTF; DNA: TGTGCCAGCAGTGACCCCCCTGGACGGTTTTCTGGGGCCAACGTCCTGACTTTC
V: TRBV19; D: -; J: TRBJ2-6; size: -; CDR3: CASSGRGANSGANVLTF; DNA: TGTGCCAGTAGTGGAAGGGGCGCTAACTCTGGGGCCAACGTCCTGACTTTC
V: TRBV7-2; D: -; J: TRBJ2-5; size: -; CDR3: CASSSPEGVETQYF; DNA: TGTGCCAGCAGCTCCCCTGAGGGAGTAGAGACCCAGTACTTC
V: TRBV7-9; D: -; J: TRBJ2-1; size: few; CDR3: CASSLGQASEFF; DNA: TGTGCCAGCAGCTTAGGTCAGGCAAGTGAGTTCTTC
V: TRBV4-3; D: TRBD2; J: TRBJ2-4; size: -; CDR3: CASSQDPGAGGGNIQYF; DNA: TGCGCCAGCAGCCAAGACCCCGGGGCCGGGGGGGGAAACATTCAGTACTTC
V: TRBV29-1; D: -; J: TRBJ1-1; size: -; CDR3: CSVEEHTNTEAFF; DNA: TGCAGCGTTGAGGAACATACCAACACTGAAGCTTTCTTT
V: TRBV5-5; D: -; J: TRBJ2-7; size: few; CDR3: CASSPPQTTYEQYF; DNA: TGTGCCAGCAGCCCGCCCCAGACGACCTACGAGCAGTACTTC
V: TRBV7-8; D: -; J: TRBJ2-1; size: -; CDR3: CASSLGGDSSKFF; DNA: TGTGCCAGCAGCTTAGGGGGAGATAGTTCGAAGTTCTTC
V: TRBV18; D: TRBD1; J: TRBJ2-3; size: -; CDR3: CASSLDRAPTDTQYF; DNA: TGTGCCAGCTCACTCGACAGGGCACCGACAGATACGCAGTATTTT
V: TRBV6-5; D: -; J: TRBJ2-2; size: -; CDR3: CASSVWDGELFF; DNA: TGTGCCAGCAGCGTCTGGGACGGGGAGCTGTTTTTT
V: TRBV4-2; D: TRBD2; J: TRBJ2-2; size: -; CDR3: CASKREANTGELFF; DNA: TGTGCCAGCAAGCGGGAGGCGAACACCGGGGAGCTGTTTTTT
V: TRBV28; D: TRBD1; J: TRBJ1-1; size: -; CDR3: CASNPTGGAEAFF; DNA: TGTGCCAGCAACCCGACAGGGGGGGCTGAAGCTTTCTTT
V: TRBV2; D: -; J: TRBJ1-5; size: -; CDR3: CASSEPAGQPQHF; DNA: TGTGCCAGCAGTGAACCCGCCGGGCAGCCCCAGCATTTT
V: TRBV5-1; D: TRBD2; J: TRBJ2-2; size: once; CDR3: CASTFEGGRTGELFF; DNA: TGCGCCAGCACCTTTGAGGGAGGGCGAACCGGGGAGCTGTTTTTT
V: TRBV5-4; D: -; J: TRBJ2-4; size: -; CDR3: CASSLEGPLKNIQYF; DNA: TGTGCCAGCAGCTTGGAGGGCCCCCTGAAGAACATTCAGTACTTC
V: TRBV7-3; D: TRBD2; J: TRBJ2-6; size: -; CDR3: CASSLGTRSGANVLTF; DNA: TGTGCCAGCAGCTTAGGGACTAGGTCTGGGGCCAACGTCCTGACTTTC
V: TRBV5-1; D: -; J: TRBJ2-1; size: -; CDR3: CASSPMPGSSSEDEQFF; DNA: TGCGCCAGCAGCCCAATGCCCGGATCATCCAGCGAGGATGAGCAGTTCTTC
V: TRBV5-6; D: TRBD1; J: TRBJ1-2; size: -; CDR3: CASSAPGRTGGYYGYTF; DNA: TGTGCCAGCAGCGCCCCCGGTCGGACAGGGGGTTACTATGGCTACACCTTC
V: TRBV18; D: TRBD1; J: TRBJ2-3; size: -; CDR3: CASSHGTGSDTQYF; DNA: TGTGCCAGCTCTCATGGGACAGGGAGTGATACGCAGTATTTT
V: TRBV15; D: TRBD2; J: TRBJ2-7; size: -; CDR3: CATSDSGRPYEQYF; DNA: TGTGCCACCAGCGATAGCGGGAGACCCTACGAGCAGTACTTC